This is a list of T cell receptor beta chains from one sample in a study of T-cell memory formation after mild COVID-19. MiXCR, run by TCRdb on the 5' RACE reads, gives a single entry per CDR3 protein. The data hold nearly 350,000 distinct CDR3 sequences, with over 10% observed a single time. Sequenced sample: PBMCs or a T cell subset sorted from them (not recorded which). The receptors were gathered from a man aged 18 to 30 who had mild COVID-19 (a few samples of this study predate the infection). Cell type and time point are not known. CDR3s include the opening cysteine and the closing phenylalanine or tryptophan. Each record gives: J gene, V gene, clone size, CDR3 protein. Expanded clones are given a class, and other clones once, few, many or no size at all.

J: TRBJ1-5
V: TRBV19
size: once
CDR3: CASSIGGGERNQPQHF

J: TRBJ2-1
V: TRBV6-2/TRBV6-3
size: few
CDR3: CASSPLRGATSSYNEQFF

J: TRBJ1-5
V: TRBV2
size: few
CDR3: CASGEGQEDNQPQHF

J: TRBJ2-1
V: TRBV25-1
size: few
CDR3: CASSEYAAVNEQFF

J: TRBJ2-1
V: TRBV11-1
size: few
CDR3: CASSSLEVIDRNEQFF

J: TRBJ2-2
V: TRBV4-1
size: few
CDR3: CASSHPGTETGELFF

J: TRBJ2-3
V: TRBV4-1
size: many
CDR3: CASSQEGLPNTDTQYF

J: TRBJ2-5
V: TRBV25-1
size: many
CDR3: CASSEGPEGETQYF

J: TRBJ2-3
V: TRBV7-2
size: many
CDR3: CASSPRQAYTDTQYF

J: TRBJ2-5
V: TRBV3-1
size: many
CDR3: CASSQEVGTQQETQYF

J: TRBJ2-3
V: TRBV5-1
size: .
CDR3: CASSLEGTGTNTQYF

J: TRBJ1-2
V: TRBV6-1
size: .
CDR3: CATGQVGVTYGYTF

J: TRBJ1-4
V: TRBV7-8
size: .
CDR3: CASSSWPRGGVNEKLFF

J: TRBJ2-5
V: TRBV12-3/TRBV12-4
size: .
CDR3: CASSFNRQGRLETQYF

J: TRBJ2-7
V: TRBV7-3
size: .
CDR3: CASSLTGDPTRGKDEQYF

J: TRBJ1-1
V: TRBV15
size: once
CDR3: CATSRGGGRYKGTEAFF

J: TRBJ2-7
V: TRBV7-9
size: .
CDR3: CASSLAIREQYF

J: TRBJ2-2
V: TRBV20-1
size: .
CDR3: CSARDRGNTGELFF

J: TRBJ2-5
V: TRBV5-1
size: few
CDR3: CPSSFPGGETQYF

J: TRBJ1-2
V: TRBV2
size: .
CDR3: CASSEEGNYGYTF

J: TRBJ2-5
V: TRBV5-1
size: .
CDR3: CARLQETQYF

J: TRBJ1-2
V: TRBV5-1
size: few
CDR3: CASSLGAGNYGYTF

J: TRBJ1-1
V: TRBV25-1
size: .
CDR3: CASSEPPGEAFF

J: TRBJ2-1
V: TRBV7-9
size: .
CDR3: CASSQGGVYNEQFF

J: TRBJ1-5
V: TRBV2
size: .
CDR3: CASSPTQGEVQPQHF

J: TRBJ1-5
V: TRBV7-2
size: many
CDR3: CASSLARAGNQPQHF

J: TRBJ2-1
V: TRBV19
size: few
CDR3: CASSILRESGNEQFF

J: TRBJ2-1
V: TRBV4-1
size: few
CDR3: CASSQAYAGGEQFF

J: TRBJ1-5
V: TRBV6-5
size: few
CDR3: CASSPGTATFNQPQHF

J: TRBJ1-2
V: TRBV5-1
size: many
CDR3: CASSLFDRANYGYTF

J: TRBJ1-4
V: TRBV5-1
size: .
CDR3: CASSSALGNEKLFF

J: TRBJ2-3
V: TRBV6-5
size: few
CDR3: CASCPGLSTDTQYF

J: TRBJ2-7
V: TRBV9
size: .
CDR3: CASSPRTGVGSYEQYF

J: TRBJ2-5
V: TRBV27
size: many
CDR3: CASGGWGAGAQYF

J: TRBJ1-2
V: TRBV7-2
size: few
CDR3: CASSFEGTIGYTF

J: TRBJ2-5
V: TRBV4-1
size: .
CDR3: CASSRIAGETQYF

J: TRBJ1-2
V: TRBV27
size: .
CDR3: CASGQPQRSGYTF

J: TRBJ2-3
V: TRBV5-1
size: .
CDR3: CASSSTSLSHTQYF

J: TRBJ2-2
V: TRBV5-1
size: .
CDR3: CASRSPDRANTGELFF

J: TRBJ2-5
V: TRBV7-2
size: .
CDR3: CASSWLAGGGETQYF

J: TRBJ1-2
V: TRBV5-1
size: few
CDR3: CASSPIGQGGSGEYGYTF

J: TRBJ1-1
V: TRBV5-1
size: few
CDR3: CASSFVENTEAFF

J: TRBJ2-2
V: TRBV5-6
size: .
CDR3: CASSKDRGNGGELFF